This passage covers 2 T cell receptor beta chains from one sample sequenced in a study of CD4 T cells in relation to SARS-CoV-2 and coronaviruses. The antigens of these receptors remain unknown. Measured with immunoSEQ multiplex PCR; TCRdb has only the in-frame clones, and not every one. The sample lists approximately 41,000 clones; roughly 80% were seen once. Sequencing was carried out using memory CD4+ T cells from PBMCs, cultured in vitro. These receptors originate from an adult with COVID-19.

The chain has TRBV12-3 or TRBV12-4 and TRBJ2-1; tentatively, D is TRBD1 or TRBD2 (5 bases each). CDR3 length equals 12 residues. Trimming stripped 6 bases from V and 9 bases from J, with 12 bases between. Written as DNA, the CDR3 is TGTGCCAGCAGCCACCGAGGGGCTGAGCAGTTCTTC. Its translation: CASSHRGAEQFF.

A note on this clone: A junction end diverges from the germline sequence, so it may reflect a read error. The gene calls are TRBV2 and TRBJ1-5, with D hard to call. Looked up from germline, CDR1 is SNHLY and CDR2 is FYNNEI. The CDR3 runs to 13 residues. CDR3 sequence reads: CASRVFGRQLQHF. The CDR3 nucleotides read TGTGCCAGCAGGGTTTTCGGGCGTCAGCTCCAGCATTTT.